The 15 T cell receptor beta chains below were found in one sample sequenced in a study of CD8 T cells in Susac syndrome. Reverse transcription of roughly 0.45 to 1 ug RNA was carried out with random hexamers. TCRdb re-analysed the immunoSEQ multiplex PCR reads in MiXCR, keeping a single row per CDR3 protein. The sample has roughly 330,000 distinct CDR3 sequences, approximately 90% seen once; the top ten hold 0.065%. Sequenced: CD4+ T cells from PBMCs. The receptors here all came from a human donor with multiple sclerosis.

The V gene is TRBV7-9, the J gene TRBJ2-3; D call uncertain. V was pared by 3 bases and J by 5 bases, with 12 bases between. This CDR3 region has 14 residues. The germline V gene has CDR1 SEHNR and CDR2 FQNEAQ (reference sequence). The CDR3 spells CASSLSTSKDTQYF. The CDR3 bases are TGTGCCAGCAGCTTGTCAACCTCGAAAGATACGCAGTATTTT.

The genes are TRBV7-8 and TRBJ1-3, with D unclear. This CDR3 region has 15 residues. Germline V lookup: CDR1 SGHVS, CDR2 FQNEAQ. V was trimmed by 4 bases and J by 4 bases, leaving 14 bases between them. This CDR3 is CASSSNVMRGNTIYF. The CDR3 DNA reads as TGTGCCAGCAGCTCCAATGTGATGAGGGGAAACACCATATATTTT.

The V and J genes are TRBV7-3 and TRBJ1-2; a possible D gene is TRBD1 (6 bases). Trimming pared 5 bases from V and 7 bases from J, leaving 14 bases between. The V gene's germline CDR1 is SGHTA and CDR2 FQGTGA. The CDR3 has 13 residues. CDR3 sequence (DNA): TGTGCCAGCAGCCCGAGGGGGTACAGTGGCTACACCTTC. Translated: CASSPRGYSGYTF.

The chain employs TRBV20-1 and TRBJ2-3; D unresolved. There are 14 residues in the CDR3. V was pared by 5 bases and J by 2 bases, with 14 bases between. Germline CDR1 reads DFQATT; CDR2 reads SNEGSKA (reference sequence). In DNA form, the CDR3 reads TGCAGTGCTTCGAAAAGAGAGGACACAGATACGCAGTATTTT. It translates to CSASKREDTDTQYF.

The table lists this clonotype with a count of one. J is TRBJ1-5 and V is TRBV12-3 or TRBV12-4, with 8 bases fitting TRBD1. The CDR3 loop spans 18 amino acids. J gave up 0 bases and V 6 bases, and 13 bases lay outside the gene matches. CDR3 region: CASSRGQGGRYSNQPQHF. The DNA for the CDR3 is TGTGCCAGCAGCCGCGGACAGGGAGGAAGATATAGCAATCAGCCCCAGCATTTT.

The genes are TRBV29-1 and TRBJ1-4, with D unclear. Trimming stripped 5 bases from V and 3 bases from J, with 10 bases between. This CDR3 has 13 residues. Per the germline V gene, CDR1 is SQVTM and CDR2 is ANQGSEA. As DNA, the CDR3 is TGCAGCGTTTCGATCGGGCCTAATGAAAAACTGTTTTTT. This translates into CSVSIGPNEKLFF.

The chain joins TRBV19 to TRBJ2-5; TRBD1 matches 7 bases. The CDR3 has 14 amino acids. J was trimmed by 2 bases and V by 5 bases; bases with no gene match: 5. Per germline, CDR1 LNHDA and CDR2 SQIVND (reference sequence). CDR3 loop: CASSGTAIQETQYF. The DNA for the CDR3 is TGTGCCAGTAGTGGGACAGCCATTCAAGAGACCCAGTACTTC.

The chain carries TRBV29-1 and TRBJ1-1, with D perhaps TRBD1 (5 bases). This CDR3 is built from 13 residues. The germline V gene has CDR1 SQVTM and CDR2 ANQGSEA. The V end lost 8 bases, the J end lost 0 bases, and 13 bases lay between the germline ends. CDR3 protein: CSHRGAMNTEAFF. The CDR3 coding sequence is TGCAGCCACCGTGGGGCGATGAACACTGAAGCTTTCTTT.

The rearrangement joins TRBV14 to TRBJ1-1; D uncertain. The CDR3 has 14 amino acids. Germline CDR1 SGHDN, CDR2 FVKESK. Trimming took 1 base from V and 4 from J, leaving 10 bases between them. DNA of the CDR3: TGTGCCAGCAGCCAAGTATCAAGGGTCACTGAAGCTTTCTTT. This translates into CASSQVSRVTEAFF. Using reference TRBV14 and TRBJ1-1 for the parts outside the CDR3, the full variable domain is EAGVTQFPSHSVIEKGQTVTLRCDPISGHDNLYWYRRVMGKEIKFLLHFVKESKQDESGMPNNRFLAERTGGTYSTLKVQPAELEDSGVYFCASSQVSRVTEAFFGQGTRLTVV.

The gene calls are TRBV28 and TRBJ2-2; 10 bases line up with TRBD1. This CDR3 has 18 residues. CDR1 MDHEN and CDR2 SYDVKM come from the germline V gene. The ends lost 4 bases at V and 7 bases at J; junction bases unmatched: 15. The CDR3 DNA follows: TGTGCCAGCAGTTCCCCTGCTGGGGACAGGGGAAGGGTCGGGGAGCTGTTTTTT. Its protein is CASSSPAGDRGRVGELFF.

For the CDR3, the DNA is TGTGCCAGCAGCTTAGATCCCGGGTCGGCGGATGAGCAGTTCTTC. Protein: CASSLDPGSADEQFF. This chain uses TRBV11-3 with TRBJ2-1; D ambiguous. CDR1 and CDR2 (germline): SGHNT, YENEEA. The CDR3 sequence is 15 residues long. V lost 0 bases and J lost 8, with 14 bases in between. Full variable domain (missing parts from reference TRBV11-3 and TRBJ2-1): EAGVVQSPRYKIIEKKQPVAFWCNPISGHNTLYWYLQNLGQGPELLIRYENEEAVDDSQLPKDRFSAERLKGVDSTLKIQPAELGDSAVYLCASSLDPGSADEQFFGPGTRLTVL.

V gene TRBV7-2 combines with J gene TRBJ2-5; perhaps TRBD2 as D (6 bases). Germline CDR1 and CDR2: SGHTA and FQGNSA. The V end lost 4 bases, the J end lost 5 bases, and 20 bases lay between the germline ends. This CDR3 contains 16 residues. CDR3 amino acids: CASSSAGGAGRETQYF. CDR3 DNA: TGTGCCAGCAGCTCCGCCGGAGGGGCGGGTAGGGAGACCCAGTACTTC.

The rearrangement uses TRBV3-1 and TRBJ1-3; the D is unclear. The length of the CDR3 is 16 residues. CDR1 and CDR2 from the germline V gene are LGHDT and YNNKEL (reference sequence). The V end lost 2 bases, the J end lost 4 bases, and 15 bases lay between the germline ends. The DNA for the CDR3 is TGTGCCAGCAGCCAACATTCGGCCATCCCCGGAAACACCATATATTTT. Its protein is CASSQHSAIPGNTIYF.

The chain couples TRBV7-2 to TRBJ1-3; 9 bases are a match to TRBD1. Germline CDR1 is SGHTA and CDR2 is FQGNSA. The V segment lost 0 bases and the J segment 3 bases; nucleotides outside the gene matches: 6. The CDR3 is 17 amino acids. Here the CDR3 DNA reads TGTGCCAGCAGCTTAGCCGGGACAGGGATCTTTGGAAACACCATATATTTT. Amino acid sequence: CASSLAGTGIFGNTIYF. Full variable domain (missing parts from reference TRBV7-2 and TRBJ1-3): GAGVSQSPSNKVTEKGKDVELRCDPISGHTALYWYRQSLGQGLEFLIYFQGNSAPDKSGLPSDRFSAERTGGSVSTLTIQRTQQEDSAVYLCASSLAGTGIFGNTIYFGEGSWLTVV.

This clonotype appeared once. The chain combines TRBV4-2 with TRBJ2-4; perhaps TRBD2 as D (6 bases). V lost 0 bases and J 0 bases, leaving 12 bases between the germline ends. Germline loops: CDR1 LGHNA, CDR2 YNFKEQ. This CDR3 spans 17 amino acids. The CDR3 sequence is CASSQDPGGIAKNIQYF. The CDR3 nucleotides read TGTGCCAGCAGCCAAGATCCCGGCGGGATAGCCAAAAACATTCAGTACTTC.